This passage covers 19 T cell receptor beta chains from one sample sequenced in a study of T cell repertoires in cytomegalovirus infection. TCRdb analysed the reads with MiXCR anew, one entry per CDR3 protein. The sample has 35,000 to 55,000 distinct CDR3 sequences, about a fifth seen once. Antigens of these TCRs are unknown. This specimen was CD8+ T cells from cultured PBMCs, taken from culture after CMV antigen stimulation. These receptor sequences come from a human donor in good health (CMV status not recorded). Some clones in this sample may be carry-over from other donors' samples.

The rearrangement joins TRBV7-6 to TRBJ2-3; no reliable D call. CDR1 is SGHVS, CDR2 FNYEAQ, per germline. The CDR3 contains 12 residues. V lost 4 bases, J lost 4 bases, and 6 bases lay in between. CDR3: CASSSISDTQYF. The CDR3 DNA reads as TGTGCCAGCAGCTCAATCTCAGATACGCAGTATTTT. The whole variable domain, filled in from reference TRBV7-6 and TRBJ2-3, reads GAGVSQSPRYKVTKRGQDVALRCDPISGHVSLYWYRQALGQGPEFLTYFNYEAQQDKSGLPNDRFSAERPEGSISTLTIQRTEQRDSAMYRCASSSISDTQYFGPGTRLTVL.

The V and J genes are TRBV5-6 and TRBJ2-7; 7 bases are a match to TRBD1. The CDR3 consists of 14 residues. The V gene end was trimmed by 4 bases and the J gene end by 1 base; junction bases not matched to a gene: 5. CDR1 and CDR2 (germline): SGHDT, YYEEEE. The CDR3 sequence is CASSQGQVSYEQYF. CDR3 in DNA: TGTGCCAGCAGCCAAGGACAGGTGTCCTACGAGCAGTACTTC. Together with reference TRBV5-6 and TRBJ2-7, the CDR3 gives the full variable domain: DAGVTQSPTHLIKTRGQQVTLRCSPKSGHDTVSWYQQALGQGPQFIFQYYEEEERQRGNFPDRFSGHQFPNYSSELNVNALLLGDSALYLCASSQGQVSYEQYFGPGTRLTVT.

The V call is TRBV7-8, the J call TRBJ1-2; maybe TRBD1 (5 bases). Trimming took 4 bases from V and 2 from J, leaving 11 bases between them. Germline CDR1 reads SGHVS; CDR2 reads FQNEAQ. The CDR3 runs 14 residues. This CDR3 is CASSSRDPNYGYTF. The CDR3 nucleotides are TGTGCCAGCAGCTCGAGGGACCCCAACTATGGCTACACCTTC.

This clonotype appeared many times. CDR3 in DNA: TGTGCCAGCAGCGCAAGACAGGGGAGTAGCGAGCAGTACTTC. Amino acid sequence: CASSARQGSSEQYF. The chain is built from TRBV5-6 and TRBJ2-7; TRBD1 aligns across 8 bases. CDR1 is SGHDT and CDR2 is YYEEEE in the germline V gene. V lost 4 bases, J lost 6 bases, and 9 bases stayed unmatched. The CDR3 totals 14 residues.

The V call is TRBV19, the J call TRBJ2-7; the D gene is possibly TRBD2 (7 bases). V shed 6 bases and J shed 2 bases, with 14 bases lying between them. The CDR3 totals 14 residues. Germline V gene data show CDR1 as LNHDA and CDR2 as SQIVND (reference sequence). The CDR3 nucleotides are TGTGCCAGTAGCCTGATAGGGGGGGCCTACGAGCAGTACTTC. It encodes CASSLIGGAYEQYF. Together with reference TRBV19 and TRBJ2-7, the CDR3 gives the full variable domain: DGGITQSPKYLFRKEGQNVTLSCEQNLNHDAMYWYRQDPGQGLRLIYYSQIVNDFQKGDIAEGYSVSREKKESFPLTVTSAQKNPTAFYLCASSLIGGAYEQYFGPGTRLTVT.

This clonotype has more than one count but fewer than ten. The chain employs TRBV6-1 and TRBJ2-1, with D unclear. The CDR3 extends over 15 amino acids. V lost 0 bases and J 4 bases, leaving 10 bases between the germline ends. In germline, CDR1 is MNHNS, CDR2 SASEGT. The CDR3 loop is CASSEALGPYNEQFF. DNA for the CDR3: TGTGCCAGCAGTGAAGCCCTTGGGCCTTACAATGAGCAGTTCTTC.

CDR3 bases: TGCGCCAGCAGCCAAATAGCGGGAGGGGGAGATACGCAGTATTTT. Protein product: CASSQIAGGGDTQYF. J is TRBJ2-3 and V is TRBV4-3; 11 bases are shared with TRBD2. The V segment lost 2 bases and the J segment 5 bases; nucleotides outside the gene matches: 3. Germline loops: CDR1 LGHNA, CDR2 YSLEER. This CDR3 is built from 15 residues.

This clonotype was observed a handful of times. The chain links TRBV27 to TRBJ2-7; 9 nucleotides match TRBD1. Germline loops: CDR1 MNHEY, CDR2 SMNVEV (reference sequence). V trimming: 2 bases; J trimming: 6 bases; junction bases outside the gene matches: 5. CDR3 size: 14 residues. This chain's CDR3 is CASSLTWTGVEQYF. The CDR3 DNA reads TGTGCCAGCAGTTTAACCTGGACAGGGGTCGAGCAGTACTTC.

This clonotype was seen at least ten times. The genes are TRBV5-6 and TRBJ1-2, with D possibly being TRBD1 (5 bases). Between the trimmed V and J ends, which lost 3 bases and 6 bases, there was a span of 15 bases. Per the germline V gene, CDR1 is SGHDT and CDR2 is YYEEEE. The CDR3 has 14 residues. CDR3 in amino acids: CASSSRVVSHGYTF. CDR3 coding DNA: TGTGCCAGCAGCTCCAGGGTAGTGTCGCATGGCTACACCTTC.

The gene calls are TRBV7-6 and TRBJ2-7, with 11 nucleotides matching TRBD2. CDR1 SGHVS and CDR2 FNYEAQ come from the germline V gene. V was clipped by 6 bases and J by 7 bases; unmatched bases: 8. This CDR3 contains 14 residues. The CDR3 protein is CASSSLAGGGEQYF. The CDR3 DNA reads TGTGCCAGCAGTAGTCTAGCGGGAGGCGGGGAGCAGTACTTC.

This clonotype was found many times. This chain joins TRBV14 and TRBJ1-1; the D gene is possibly TRBD1 (6 bases). V lost 4 bases to trimming and J lost 6 bases, with 21 bases between them. Germline CDR1 reads SGHDN; CDR2 reads FVKESK. The CDR3 has 16 residues. The CDR3 loop is CASSPRSGGRGAEAFF. For the CDR3, the DNA is TGTGCCAGCAGCCCGAGGTCGGGGGGGCGAGGCGCTGAAGCTTTCTTT.

Many counts were recorded for this clonotype. V and J are TRBV27 and TRBJ1-5; the match to TRBD1 covers 10 bases. The CDR3 length is 16 residues. Germline V gene data show CDR1 as MNHEY and CDR2 as SMNVEV (reference sequence). With V trimmed by 5 bases and J by 2 bases, 6 bases remained unmatched. The CDR3 protein is CASSTKTGGGNQPQHF. The CDR3 DNA sequence: TGTGCCAGCAGTACCAAGACAGGGGGCGGCAATCAGCCCCAGCATTTT.

This sequence joins TRBV29-1 and TRBJ1-2; 8 positions agree with TRBD1. In germline, CDR1 is SQVTM, CDR2 ANQGSEA. J lost 4 bases, V lost 4 bases, and 5 bases had no gene match. This CDR3 has 13 residues. In nucleotides, the CDR3 is TGCAGCGTTGCAGGGGGCTGGGGCTATGGCTACACCTTC. This translates into CSVAGGWGYGYTF.

This chain uses TRBV18 with TRBJ2-5; the D gene is possibly TRBD2 (6 bases). This CDR3 contains 15 residues. The ends were cut back, 2 bases at V and 1 base at J, with 11 bases in the middle. Germline CDR1 and CDR2: KGHSH and LQKENI. The CDR3 reads CASSPTLAFQETQYF. CDR3 in DNA: TGTGCCAGCTCACCAACACTAGCTTTCCAAGAGACCCAGTACTTC.

The V gene is TRBV7-8, the J gene TRBJ2-3, with TRBD2 identical over 8 bases. Germline CDR1 and CDR2: SGHVS and FQNEAQ. The V gene end was trimmed by 5 bases and the J gene end by 3 bases; junction bases not matched to a gene: 10. The CDR3 has 16 residues. CDR3 DNA sequence: TGTGCCAGCAGCGTGGCGAGCGGGAGAAGGACAGATACGCAGTATTTT. The encoded protein is CASSVASGRRTDTQYF.

The chain links TRBV5-4 to TRBJ2-2, with 9 nucleotides matching TRBD1. The J segment lost 6 bases and the V segment lost 2 bases, leaving 5 bases of the junction unmatched. This CDR3 has 15 residues. Germline lookup yields CDR1 SGHNT and CDR2 YYREEE (reference sequence). CDR3 coding DNA: TGTGCCAGCAGCTTCCGGACAGGGGACGCCGGGGAGCTGTTTTTT. Amino acid sequence: CASSFRTGDAGELFF.

At least ten counts were recorded for this clonotype. The V gene is TRBV12-3 or TRBV12-4, the J gene TRBJ2-7; 7 positions match TRBD2. V shed 6 bases and J 7 bases; nucleotides not matched to a gene: 9. There are 13 residues in the CDR3. Here the CDR3 reads CASRSRRGGEQYF. The CDR3 DNA reads TGTGCCAGCAGGTCTCGTCGGGGAGGGGAGCAGTACTTC.

The chain couples TRBV29-1 to TRBJ2-6; TRBD1 aligns across 8 bases. This CDR3 has 17 amino acids. CDR1 SQVTM and CDR2 ANQGSEA come from the germline V gene. J lost 0 bases, V lost 3 bases, and 7 bases had no gene match. CDR3 protein: CSVEDRAESSGANVLTF. CDR3 sequence (DNA): TGCAGCGTTGAGGACAGGGCCGAAAGCTCTGGGGCCAACGTCCTGACTTTC.

This clonotype was picked up many times. The chain carries TRBV2 and TRBJ1-5; no reliable D call. The CDR3 consists of 16 residues. The ends were cut back, 3 bases at V and 0 bases at J, with 12 bases in the middle. Germline loops: CDR1 SNHLY, CDR2 FYNNEI. The CDR3 DNA follows: TGTGCCAGCAGTGAGTGGCTCAGCTATAGCAATCAGCCCCAGCATTTT. This sequence encodes CASSEWLSYSNQPQHF.